Following are 2 T cell receptor beta chains from one sample sequenced in a study of blood T cell repertoires in COVID-19. Profiling relied on immunoSEQ multiplex PCR, and the TCRdb table lists in-frame clones only, not all of them. The sample lists 180,000 or so clones; about 89% were seen once. Material: peripheral blood. These receptors came from a man aged 40-55 years with active or convalescent COVID-19.

This chain links TRBV5-3 with TRBJ1-3, with TRBD1 matching 8 bases. TRBV5-3 has ORF status, its function being uncertain. The CDR3 length is 17 residues. The junction had 13 bases not matched to a gene; V was cut back by 4 bases and J by 4 bases. CDR3 in amino acids: CARSPSPRGRMGNTIYF. The CDR3 coding sequence is TGTGCCAGAAGCCCCTCCCCCAGGGGGCGGATGGGAAACACCATATATTTT.

V is TRBV3-1 (or the pseudogene TRBV3-2) and J is TRBJ1-6; D remains unclear. The germline V and J ends were trimmed by 4 bases and 9 bases, with 10 bases remaining between them. CDR1 is LGHDT and CDR2 is YNNKEL in the germline V gene (reference sequence). The CDR3 spans 13 residues. This CDR3 reads CASSPSGSSPLHF. The DNA of the CDR3 is TGTGCCAGCAGCCCAAGTGGTAGTTCACCCCTCCACTTT.